Described below is a single TCR beta chain sequence and its context. Its specificity is unknown. The germline gene is not matched at one end of the junction; a read error may be the cause. The sample holds other DNA sequences that translate to the same CDR3. Each donor was a Caucasian adult residing in Nashville, Tennessee. Generated by immunoSEQ multiplex PCR, the TCRdb table keeps only in-frame clones and is missing some. The table records about 1 million clones, 70% to 80% of them present only once. This specimen belongs to a study of shared clonotypes between healthy human individuals. This CDR3 region has 15 residues. The germline gives CDR1 SGHRS, CDR2 YFSETQ. Whole-study findings and limits: Memory subsets generally showed smaller estimated richness than naive subsets did. The study drew on few donors, limiting represented genetic and exposure-history diversity.

The TCR was taken from a man aged 18 to 29 in good health. The V and J genes are TRBV5-1 and TRBJ2-7; TRBD1 matches 8 bases. Specimen: memory CD4+ T cells sorted from blood. Indicated subset: CD45RA-negative fraction. Here the CDR3 reads CASSLAPGTGYEQYF. CDR3 sequence (DNA): TGCGCCAGCAGTTTGGCCCCCGGGACAGGCTACGAGCAGTACTTC. The complete variable domain, with remaining parts taken from reference TRBV5-1 and TRBJ2-7, reads KAGVTQTPRYLIKTRGQQVTLSCSPISGHRSVSWYQQTPGQGLQFLFEYFSETQRNKGNFPGRFSGRQFSNSRSEMNVSTLELGDSALYLCASSLAPGTGYEQYFGPGTRLTVT.